What follows are 29 T cell receptor beta chains derived from one specimen sequenced in a study of shared clonotypes between healthy human individuals. Sequencing used immunoSEQ multiplex PCR; TCRdb keeps in-frame clones, though not all of them. The sample has some 500,000 clones; roughly 85% are singletons. The sample consisted of PBMCs. These receptors all stem from a woman in her 40s in good health. Some clones in this sample may be carry-over from other donors' samples.

V is TRBV7-3 and J is TRBJ2-5, with TRBD2 as a possible D gene (6 bases). Trimming pared 4 bases from V and 4 bases from J, leaving 13 bases between. Germline V gene lookup returns CDR1 SGHTA and CDR2 FQGTGA. This CDR3 region has 14 residues. The CDR3: CASSSIGAGETQYF. The CDR3, as DNA: TGTGCCAGCAGCTCCATAGGAGCGGGAGAGACCCAGTACTTC. Together with reference TRBV7-3 and TRBJ2-5, the CDR3 gives the full variable domain: GAGVSQTPSNKVTEKGKYVELRCDPISGHTALYWYRQSLGQGPEFLIYFQGTGAADDSGLPNDRFFAVRPEGSVSTLKIQRTERGDSAVYLCASSSIGAGETQYFGPGTRLLVL.

This clone came up a few times. The chain uses TRBV10-1 and TRBJ2-3; the match to TRBD1 covers 11 bases. This CDR3 comprises 15 residues. CDR1 and CDR2 from the germline V gene are WNHNN and SYGVQD (reference sequence). The junction had 5 bases not matched to a gene; V was cut back by 5 bases and J by 4 bases. The CDR3 DNA reads TGCGCCAGCAGTAACCCGGGACAGGGGGCAGATACGCAGTATTTT. Residues: CASSNPGQGADTQYF.

The chain has TRBV28 and TRBJ2-5; 10 nucleotides align to TRBD2. The J call may not be correct, given that the DNA end is closer to TRBJ2-7. The germline V gene encodes CDR1 MDHEN and CDR2 SYDVKM. There are 15 residues in the CDR3. The CDR3 DNA sequence: TGTGCCAGCAGTTTGGCTAGCGGGAGTCGGAACGAGCAGTACTTC. Protein sequence: CASSLASGSRNEQYF.

The rearrangement joins TRBV14 to TRBJ2-5; D perhaps matches TRBD2 (5 bases). Germline V CDR1 and CDR2: SGHDN, FVKESK. This CDR3 is built from 13 residues. The V gene lost 1 base and the J gene lost 9 bases, with 12 bases spanning the gap. CDR3 in amino acids: CASSQVLRGPQYF. CDR3 sequence (DNA): TGTGCCAGCAGCCAAGTTTTAAGAGGGCCCCAGTACTTC.

The chain employs TRBV10-3 and TRBJ2-7, with TRBD1 identical over 9 bases. V lost 2 bases and J lost 3; bases outside the gene matches: 5. CDR3 length: 15 amino acids. From germline, CDR1 is ENHRY and CDR2 SYGVKD. CDR3 region: CAISETGTGNYEQYF. The CDR3 DNA reads as TGTGCCATCAGTGAGACCGGGACAGGGAACTACGAGCAGTACTTC.

The rearrangement links TRBV27 to TRBJ2-5; 8 nucleotides line up with TRBD1. The length of the CDR3 is 16 residues. The germline CDR1 and CDR2 sequences are MNHEY and SMNVEV (reference sequence). V dropped 0 bases and J dropped 4; count of bases not matched to a gene: 7. The CDR3 loop is CASSLSSGGLGETQYF. CDR3 DNA: TGTGCCAGCAGTTTATCATCAGGGGGCCTCGGAGAGACCCAGTACTTC.

V and J are TRBV15 and TRBJ1-2; 10 bases are shared with TRBD1. CDR3 length: 15 amino acids. The V gene's germline CDR1 is LNHNV and CDR2 YYDKDF (reference sequence). After removal of 5 bases from V and 6 bases from J, the junction contained 9 bases not matched to a gene. The CDR3 bases are TGTGCCACCAGCTTGACCGGGACAGGGGCAGATGGCTACACCTTC. It codes for CATSLTGTGADGYTF.

Comments on this clone: This sample includes further DNA sequences coding for the same CDR3. This sequence joins TRBV7-2 and TRBJ2-5; 7 bases agree with TRBD2. Germline assignment: CDR1 SGHTA and CDR2 FQGNSA. Trimming cost V 1 base and J 3 bases; bases outside gene matches: 5. The CDR3 contains 15 residues. The CDR3 spells CASSLVSSGKETQYF. DNA of the CDR3: TGTGCCAGCAGCTTAGTTTCCAGCGGGAAAGAGACCCAGTACTTC.

Turning to this clone: This same CDR3 is encoded by further DNA sequences in the sample. V is TRBV7-3 and J is TRBJ2-2; no firm D call. The germline V gene encodes CDR1 SGHTA and CDR2 FQGTGA. This CDR3 spans 12 amino acids. The V and J ends lost 4 bases and 0 bases respectively, with 0 bases between them. CDR3 in DNA: TGTGCCAGCAGCTCGAACACCGGGGAGCTGTTTTTT. It translates to CASSSNTGELFF.

The sample holds a few counts of this clone. The J gene is TRBJ1-1, the V gene TRBV2; 8 bases fit TRBD1. CDR1 and CDR2 from the germline V gene are SNHLY and FYNNEI. This CDR3 comprises 12 residues. Germline trimming cut 6 bases from V and 6 bases from J; bases unmatched to any gene: 3. The CDR3 sequence: CASSPQGAEAFF. Written as DNA, the CDR3 is TGTGCCAGCAGCCCACAGGGGGCTGAAGCTTTCTTT.

Concerning this clone itself: A far larger clone differs by one base, so this is likely a read error. The rearrangement uses TRBV30 and TRBJ1-2, with 7 bases matching TRBD1. Germline trimming cut 0 bases from V and 4 bases from J; bases unmatched to any gene: 11. The CDR3 is made up of 16 amino acids. Germline CDR1 and CDR2: GTSNPN and SVGIG (reference sequence). CDR3 in DNA: TGTGCCTGGAGTGTCAACCCACAGGGGACTCGCTATGGCTACACCTTC. It yields the protein CAWSVNPQGTRYGYTF.

As to this clone: A far larger clone is one base from this, pointing to a likely read error. The V gene is TRBV30, the J gene TRBJ2-5; tentative D call: TRBD1 (5 bases). The germline V gene has CDR1 GTSNPN and CDR2 SVGIG (reference sequence). The CDR3 runs 14 residues. CDR3 sequence reads: CAWSRQIYQGTQYF. CDR3 DNA: TGTGCCTGGAGCCGACAGATCTACCAAGGGACCCAGTACTTC.

Note on this clone: Other DNA sequences within the sample encode an identical CDR3. This chain joins TRBV4-1 and TRBJ1-1, with a tentative D call TRBD1 (5 bases). CDR1 and CDR2 (germline): MGHRA, YSYEKL. This CDR3 region has 16 residues. V was cut by 4 bases and J by 2 bases, with 17 bases left in between. DNA for the CDR3: TGCGCCAGCAGCCGGGGACCCGGGACGGCAAACACTGAAGCTTTCTTT. Protein sequence: CASSRGPGTANTEAFF.

The chain uses TRBV10-1 and TRBJ2-1, with TRBD2 identical over 9 bases. V lost 5 bases, J lost 4 bases, and 0 bases stayed unmatched. The CDR3 has 13 residues. Per the germline V gene, CDR1 is WNHNN and CDR2 is SYGVQD (reference sequence). CDR3 in amino acids: CASSLAGYNEQFF. The CDR3 DNA reads TGCGCCAGCAGTCTAGCGGGATACAATGAGCAGTTCTTC.

The V call is TRBV4-2, the J call TRBJ2-1; TRBD1 aligns across 12 bases. This CDR3 comprises 16 residues. V gave up 4 bases and J gave up 8 bases; unmatched junction bases: 9. The germline CDR1 and CDR2 sequences are LGHNA and YNFKEQ. CDR3 amino acids: CASSPTGQGARDEQFF. In DNA, the CDR3 is TGTGCCAGCAGCCCTACGGGACAGGGGGCTCGGGATGAGCAGTTCTTC.

This clone was recorded only once. The V gene is TRBV7-2, the J gene TRBJ2-7; maybe TRBD2 (6 bases). The CDR3 covers 15 residues. The V gene lost 3 bases and the J gene lost 6 bases, with 18 bases spanning the gap. Per germline, CDR1 SGHTA and CDR2 FQGNSA. For the CDR3, the DNA is TGTGCCAGCAGCTTTCGTAGCTCCCCCGGGGGCGAGCAGTACTTC. This translates into CASSFRSSPGGEQYF.

As DNA, the CDR3 is TGTGCCAGCAGCTTGTCCTCAGACTCCTACGAGCAGTACTTC. Translating gives CASSLSSDSYEQYF. The V gene is TRBV7-3, the J gene TRBJ2-7, with D unresolved. The CDR3 loop spans 14 amino acids. Per germline, CDR1 SGHTA and CDR2 FQGTGA. V was shortened by 3 bases and J by 0 bases, with 9 bases between the two germline ends.

The CDR3 spells CASSLGAGPSYNEQFF. Written as DNA, the CDR3 is TGTGCCAGCAGCTTAGGGGCGGGGCCTTCTTACAATGAGCAGTTCTTC. The rearrangement links TRBV11-2 to TRBJ2-1, with D perhaps TRBD2 (6 bases). CDR1 SGHAT and CDR2 FQNNGV come from the germline V gene. This CDR3 has 16 amino acids. V lost 1 base and J lost 4, with 14 bases in between.

This chain uses TRBV11-2 with TRBJ2-1; 11 bases are a match to TRBD2. The germline V gene encodes CDR1 SGHAT and CDR2 FQNNGV. Trimming at V came to 3 bases and at J to 2 bases, leaving 3 bases not matched to a gene. The CDR3 length is 16 residues. The CDR3 loop reads CASSFLAGGPYNEQFF. The CDR3 nucleotides are TGTGCCAGCAGCTTTCTAGCGGGAGGCCCCTACAATGAGCAGTTCTTC.

The count of this clone is one. The chain couples TRBV5-6 to TRBJ2-3, with 8 bases matching TRBD2. Germline V CDR1 and CDR2: SGHDT, YYEEEE. The length of the CDR3 is 14 residues. The V segment lost 1 base and the J segment 4 bases; nucleotides outside the gene matches: 2. As DNA, the CDR3 is TGTGCCAGCAGCTTGATTAGCGGGGCAGATACGCAGTATTTT. This encodes CASSLISGADTQYF. The full variable domain, with the rest looked up from reference TRBV5-6 and TRBJ2-3, is DAGVTQSPTHLIKTRGQQVTLRCSPKSGHDTVSWYQQALGQGPQFIFQYYEEEERQRGNFPDRFSGHQFPNYSSELNVNALLLGDSALYLCASSLISGADTQYFGPGTRLTVL.

In its sample, this clone was seen a few times. The V and J genes are TRBV28 and TRBJ1-2, with D unclear. Trimming removed 6 bases at V and 1 base at J, with 15 bases between. The CDR3 has 15 amino acids. CDR1 is MDHEN, CDR2 SYDVKM, per germline. The DNA of the CDR3 is TGTGCCAGCAGGGCCCAGTGGCAACTTAACTATGGCTACACCTTC. This codes for CASRAQWQLNYGYTF.

The chain couples TRBV10-1 to TRBJ2-3; D is unresolved. In germline, CDR1 is WNHNN, CDR2 SYGVQD (reference sequence). This CDR3 is built from 14 residues. Trimming pared 3 bases from V and 2 bases from J, leaving 9 bases between. In nucleotides, the CDR3 is TGCGCCAGCAGTGATTCAGGTTTCACAGATACGCAGTATTTT. Protein sequence: CASSDSGFTDTQYF.

V and J are TRBV14 and TRBJ1-5, with D perhaps matching TRBD1 (5 bases). This CDR3 has 14 residues. V was trimmed by 5 bases and J by 4 bases, leaving 12 bases between them. Germline loops: CDR1 SGHDN, CDR2 FVKESK. The CDR3 nucleotides are TGTGCCAGCAGCGCGGATGAGGGGAATCAGCCCCAGCATTTT. This translates into CASSADEGNQPQHF.

V usage is TRBV19 and J usage is TRBJ1-1; 8 bases are shared with TRBD1. The CDR3 has 14 residues. With V trimmed by 6 bases and J by 6 bases, 9 bases remained unmatched. The germline gives CDR1 LNHDA, CDR2 SQIVND (reference sequence). The CDR3 sequence is CASRQDREMSEAFF. CDR3 DNA sequence: TGTGCCAGTAGGCAGGACAGGGAGATGTCTGAAGCTTTCTTT. Based on the CDR3 plus reference TRBV19 and TRBJ1-1, the full variable domain is DGGITQSPKYLFRKEGQNVTLSCEQNLNHDAMYWYRQDPGQGLRLIYYSQIVNDFQKGDIAEGYSVSREKKESFPLTVTSAQKNPTAFYLCASRQDREMSEAFFGQGTRLTVV.

This clone was observed once. This sequence joins TRBV30 and TRBJ2-4; 7 bases are a match to TRBD1. The CDR3 length is 14 residues. CDR1 is GTSNPN and CDR2 is SVGIG in the germline V gene (reference sequence). J gave up 13 bases and V 4 bases, and 16 bases lay outside the gene matches. The CDR3 loop is CAWNSPGQRIMQYF. In DNA form, the CDR3 reads TGTGCCTGGAACTCTCCGGGACAGAGAATAATGCAGTACTTC.

The V gene is TRBV4-1, the J gene TRBJ2-7; TRBD2 aligns across 7 bases. The CDR3 is 16 residues long. J gave up 5 bases and V 1 base, and 11 bases lay outside the gene matches. Germline loops: CDR1 MGHRA, CDR2 YSYEKL. CDR3 in amino acids: CASSQAFGRELDEQYF. CDR3 bases: TGCGCCAGCAGCCAAGCGTTTGGGCGGGAGCTCGACGAGCAGTACTTC.

The chain recombines TRBV7-9 with TRBJ2-3, with D possibly matching TRBD2 (5 bases). The ends were cut back, 2 bases at V and 0 bases at J, with 12 bases in the middle. Germline loops: CDR1 SEHNR, CDR2 FQNEAQ (reference sequence). The length of the CDR3 is 16 residues. CDR3 DNA sequence: TGTGCCAGCAGCTTACCCGGTGGCGGGAGCACAGATACGCAGTATTTT. Encoded protein: CASSLPGGGSTDTQYF. Filled out from reference TRBV7-9 and TRBJ2-3, the complete variable domain reads DTGVSQNPRHKITKRGQNVTFRCDPISEHNRLYWYRQTLGQGPEFLTYFQNEAQLEKSRLLSDRFSAERPKGSFSTLEIQRTEQGDSAMYLCASSLPGGGSTDTQYFGPGTRLTVL.

This chain joins TRBV19 and TRBJ2-4; D perhaps matches TRBD1 (6 bases). Germline assignment: CDR1 LNHDA and CDR2 SQIVND (reference sequence). The CDR3 has 13 amino acids. Trimming pared 5 bases from V and 10 bases from J, leaving 15 bases between. CDR3 protein: CASSGLDSRIQYF. The DNA for the CDR3 is TGTGCCAGTAGTGGGTTGGACAGTCGAATTCAGTACTTC.

The chain uses TRBV18 and TRBJ2-3; 8 bases align to TRBD2. CDR1 is KGHSH and CDR2 is LQKENI in the germline V gene. V trimming: 4 bases; J trimming: 2 bases; junction bases outside the gene matches: 5. The CDR3 consists of 15 residues. The CDR3 region is CASSLTGGPTDTQYF. CDR3 nucleotide sequence: TGTGCCAGCTCACTGACGGGAGGGCCCACAGATACGCAGTATTTT.